This TCR beta chain was identified in a study of OX40 agonist ivuxolimab in advanced cancers. Method: immunoSEQ multiplex PCR; TCRdb's copy keeps in-frame clones and lacks some. The sample yields about 70,000 clones, 80% to 90% seen once. The CDR3 consists of 16 residues. J was trimmed by 12 bases and V by 4 bases; bases with no gene match: 18. CDR1 is LNHDA, CDR2 SQIVND, per germline (reference sequence). This chain links TRBV19 with TRBJ2-7; 10 nucleotides match TRBD1. The material sequenced was CD4+ or CD8+ T cells sorted from blood, taken in a trial of the OX40 agonist ivuxolimab. This clonotype was sampled from an adult with an advanced solid tumor such as melanoma, head and neck, liver or kidney cancer. The CDR3 spells CASSKEKGQGPPTPYF. CDR3 DNA sequence: TGTGCCAGTAGTAAGGAAAAGGGACAGGGGCCACCGACGCCGTACTTC.